Below, 27 T cell receptor beta chains from the same sample are listed, as sequenced in a study of blood T cell repertoires in COVID-19. The method was immunoSEQ multiplex PCR; TCRdb's version includes in-frame clones alone and lacks a portion of them. The sample yields 250,000 to 300,000 clones, roughly 86% seen once. Sequences were obtained from peripheral blood. The source of these receptors is a woman aged 25 to 39 with COVID-19, enrolled during active disease.

This clone was seen only once. The chain is built from TRBV6-5 and TRBJ2-7, with 7 bases fitting TRBD1. Germline CDR1 is MNHEY and CDR2 is SVGAGI. The junction had 8 bases not matched to a gene; V was cut back by 6 bases and J by 6 bases. The CDR3 is 13 residues long. DNA of the CDR3: TGTGCCAGCAGGCCTACAGGGGAAGCCGAGCAGTACTTC. This gives the protein CASRPTGEAEQYF.

The rearrangement joins TRBV10-2 to TRBJ1-5; a weak D match, TRBD1 (6 bases). The CDR3 spans 15 residues. CDR1 and CDR2 (germline): WSHSY, SAAADI. The germline V and J ends were trimmed by 3 bases and 2 bases, with 11 bases remaining between them. Written as DNA, the CDR3 is TGCGCCAGCAGTGATCTGGCAGGGGGCAATCAGCCCCAGCATTTT. As protein: CASSDLAGGNQPQHF.

The J gene is TRBJ1-4, the V gene TRBV5-1; D gene unclear. The V end was cut by 1 base, the J end by 4 bases, with 8 bases between. Germline V gene data show CDR1 as SGHRS and CDR2 as YFSETQ. This CDR3 has 14 amino acids. CDR3 bases: TGCGCCAGCAGCTTGAACGGTCGTAATGAAAAACTGTTTTTT. Translated: CASSLNGRNEKLFF.

Only a few counts were recorded for this clone. The V and J genes are TRBV29-1 and TRBJ2-1, with 13 bases that match TRBD2. Germline CDR1 is SQVTM and CDR2 is ANQGSEA. V dropped 7 bases and J dropped 2; count of bases not matched to a gene: 8. This CDR3 is 16 amino acids long. DNA of the CDR3: TGCAGCGCACGGACTAGCGGGAGAAAAACCTACAATGAGCAGTTCTTC. It is translated as CSARTSGRKTYNEQFF.

The V gene is TRBV5-1, the J gene TRBJ2-3, with 8 bases fitting TRBD2. The CDR3 totals 14 residues. The germline V gene has CDR1 SGHRS and CDR2 YFSETQ. Trimming cost V 5 bases and J 1 base; bases outside gene matches: 3. For the CDR3, the DNA is TGCGCCAGCAGAGCGGGAGAAGGCACAGATACGCAGTATTTT. This gives the protein CASRAGEGTDTQYF.

The V call is TRBV30, the J call TRBJ1-2, with D possibly TRBD1 on 5 matching bases. The CDR3 has 12 amino acids. The germline gives CDR1 GTSNPN, CDR2 SVGIG (reference sequence). With 8 bases removed from V and 1 base from J, the gap between germline ends came to 11 bases. The CDR3 region has the DNA TGTGCCGGGGGGGAGATTAACTATGGCTACACCTTC. Translated: CAGGEINYGYTF. Together with reference TRBV30 and TRBJ1-2, the CDR3 gives the full variable domain: SQTIHQWPATLVQPVGSPLSLECTVEGTSNPNLYWYRQAAGRGLQLLFYSVGIGQISSEVPQNLSASRPQDRQFILSSKKLLLSDSGFYLCAGGEINYGYTFGSGTRLTVV.

The V and J genes are TRBV19 and TRBJ2-2; 7 positions agree with TRBD2. The J segment lost 7 bases and the V segment lost 7 bases, leaving 6 bases of the junction unmatched. Looked up from germline, CDR1 is LNHDA and CDR2 is SQIVND (reference sequence). The CDR3 contains 13 residues. CDR3 protein: CASTWGGFGELFF. CDR3 bases: TGTGCCAGTACCTGGGGAGGGTTCGGGGAGCTGTTTTTT.

V is TRBV6-1 and J is TRBJ2-5, with D possibly matching TRBD2 (5 bases). This CDR3 region has 16 residues. The V gene's germline CDR1 is MNHNS and CDR2 SASEGT. The ends were cut back, 4 bases at V and 4 bases at J, with 19 bases in the middle. The CDR3 region is CASSASTVGVRETQYF. Here the CDR3 DNA reads TGTGCCAGCAGTGCTTCAACGGTCGGGGTCCGAGAGACCCAGTACTTC.

V usage is TRBV11-2 and J usage is TRBJ2-5; a weak D match, TRBD1 (6 bases). The CDR3 has 15 amino acids. Between the trimmed V and J ends, which lost 5 bases and 1 base, there was a span of 14 bases. CDR1 is SGHAT, CDR2 FQNNGV, per germline. The CDR3 reads CASSRQGHLQETQYF. The CDR3 nucleotides are TGTGCCAGCAGCCGGCAGGGGCACCTCCAAGAGACCCAGTACTTC.

CDR3 sequence: CASSQQGLVTEAFF. The CDR3 DNA follows: TGTGCCAGCAGCCAACAGGGCCTAGTCACTGAAGCTTTCTTT. The gene calls are TRBV13 and TRBJ1-1; perhaps TRBD1 as D (6 bases). Trimming removed 5 bases from V and 4 bases from J, with 14 bases in between. This CDR3 spans 14 amino acids. Per germline, CDR1 PRHDT and CDR2 FYEKMQ (reference sequence).

The chain has TRBV7-3 and TRBJ2-1; 8 bases agree with TRBD1. Trimming at V came to 5 bases and at J to 1 base, leaving 7 bases not matched to a gene. The V gene's germline CDR1 is SGHTA and CDR2 FQGTGA. The CDR3 has 16 residues. This CDR3 reads CASSQGTGLSYNEQFF. DNA for the CDR3: TGTGCCAGCAGCCAGGGGACAGGCCTATCCTACAATGAGCAGTTCTTC.

This sequence joins TRBV7-2 and TRBJ2-1; TRBD2 agrees at 7 bases. Germline V gene data show CDR1 as SGHTA and CDR2 as FQGNSA. This CDR3 is built from 15 residues. J was trimmed by 6 bases and V by 1 base; bases with no gene match: 6. The CDR3 DNA follows: TGTGCCAGCAGCTTAGACGGGAGGCTCGGCAATGAGCAGTTCTTC. This sequence encodes CASSLDGRLGNEQFF.

J is TRBJ2-2 and V is TRBV7-8, with a weak D call TRBD1 (5 bases). CDR1 is SGHVS, CDR2 FQNEAQ, per germline. The V and J ends lost 5 bases and 0 bases respectively, with 13 bases between them. This CDR3 comprises 16 residues. In DNA, the CDR3 is TGTGCCAGCAGCACTCGACAGATTGCGAACACCGGGGAGCTGTTTTTT. Translation: CASSTRQIANTGELFF.

The V call is TRBV12-3 or TRBV12-4, the J call TRBJ2-7; 9 nucleotides align to TRBD1. The trim removed 6 bases at V and 5 bases at J, leaving 5 bases unmatched. This CDR3 contains 13 residues. CDR3 sequence reads: CASSTGGLNEQYF. The CDR3 region has the DNA TGTGCCAGCAGCACAGGGGGCTTAAACGAGCAGTACTTC.

The gene calls are TRBV7-2 and TRBJ2-3, with 8 positions matching TRBD2. Germline-derived CDR1 and CDR2 are SGHTA and FQGNSA. The ends lost 7 bases at V and 6 bases at J; junction bases unmatched: 6. The CDR3 covers 13 residues. The CDR3 bases are TGTGCCAGCAAGCGGGAGTTGACGGATACGCAGTATTTT. Protein product: CASKRELTDTQYF.

V usage is TRBV24-1 and J usage is TRBJ2-1; 11 nucleotides agree with TRBD1. Germline CDR1 KGHDR, CDR2 SFDVKD. The CDR3 sequence is 15 residues long. J lost 9 bases, V lost 4 bases, and 7 bases had no gene match. This CDR3 is CATSDPGTGGGEQFF. The CDR3 DNA reads TGTGCCACCAGTGACCCCGGGACAGGGGGAGGTGAGCAGTTCTTC.

The chain recombines TRBV19 with TRBJ2-1; weak D call: TRBD1 (6 bases). The germline CDR1 and CDR2 sequences are LNHDA and SQIVND (reference sequence). V was trimmed by 6 bases and J by 1 base, leaving 13 bases between them. The CDR3 spans 15 residues. The DNA of the CDR3 is TGTGCCAGTAGCCACAGGGCCTCTTCCTACAATGAGCAGTTCTTC. Translated, it gives CASSHRASSYNEQFF.

This sequence joins TRBV6-4 and TRBJ2-1; TRBD2 might be the D (6 bases). Germline V gene data show CDR1 as MRHNA and CDR2 as SNTAGT. V lost 5 bases and J lost 2, with 13 bases in between. This CDR3 contains 15 residues. The CDR3 loop reads CASSRAGLPYNEQFF. The CDR3 nucleotides read TGTGCCAGCAGTCGAGCGGGTCTCCCCTACAATGAGCAGTTCTTC.

The V and J genes are TRBV7-6 and TRBJ2-7; 7 bases are a match to TRBD1. This CDR3 region has 14 residues. Germline V gives CDR1 SGHVS, CDR2 FNYEAQ. V lost 5 bases to trimming and J lost 1 base; unmatched junction nucleotides: 5. CDR3 residues: CASSRGQDSYEQYF. The CDR3 bases are TGTGCCAGCAGCCGCGGACAGGATTCCTACGAGCAGTACTTC. The full variable domain, its missing parts supplied by reference TRBV7-6 and TRBJ2-7, is GAGVSQSPRYKVTKRGQDVALRCDPISGHVSLYWYRQALGQGPEFLTYFNYEAQQDKSGLPNDRFSAERPEGSISTLTIQRTEQRDSAMYRCASSRGQDSYEQYFGPGTRLTVT.

CDR3 in amino acids: CASSDAGGLGETQYF. CDR3 bases: TGTGCCAGCAGTGATGCCGGAGGGCTGGGGGAGACCCAGTACTTC. The J gene is TRBJ2-5, the V gene TRBV2; a weak D match, TRBD2 (6 bases). Germline V lookup: CDR1 SNHLY, CDR2 FYNNEI. V dropped 3 bases and J dropped 5 bases, with 16 bases sitting between them. The CDR3 length is 15 residues.

This chain uses TRBV7-9 with TRBJ2-1; D may be TRBD1 (5 bases). V lost 4 bases to trimming and J lost 10 bases, with 14 bases between them. This CDR3 contains 13 residues. The V gene's germline CDR1 is SEHNR and CDR2 FQNEAQ (reference sequence). The DNA of the CDR3 is TGTGCCAGCAGCTATCGACAGTTTGGAGAGCAGTTCTTC. It yields the protein CASSYRQFGEQFF. Full variable domain (outside the CDR3, taken from reference TRBV7-9 and TRBJ2-1): DTGVSQNPRHKITKRGQNVTFRCDPISEHNRLYWYRQTLGQGPEFLTYFQNEAQLEKSRLLSDRFSAERPKGSFSTLEIQRTEQGDSAMYLCASSYRQFGEQFFGPGTRLTVL.

The chain recombines TRBV7-2 with TRBJ2-7; 7 bases are shared with TRBD1. With V trimmed by 1 base and J by 2 bases, 2 bases remained unmatched. Germline V CDR1 and CDR2: SGHTA, FQGNSA. CDR3 length equals 14 residues. CDR3 sequence reads: CASSLDRGAYEQYF. DNA for the CDR3: TGTGCCAGCAGCTTAGACAGGGGAGCCTACGAGCAGTACTTC.

V usage is TRBV12-3 or TRBV12-4 and J usage is TRBJ1-3, with a weak D call TRBD1 (6 bases). This CDR3 comprises 13 residues. Trimming cost V 7 bases and J 4 bases, with 11 bases left between them. The CDR3 bases are TGTGCCAGCACAGGGGCGGTCGGAAACACCATATATTTT. Translation: CASTGAVGNTIYF.

The rearrangement uses TRBV19 and TRBJ2-7; 7 bases fit TRBD2. Germline V gene sequence: CDR1 LNHDA, CDR2 SQIVND (reference sequence). J gave up 3 bases and V 2 bases, and 7 bases lay outside the gene matches. This CDR3 contains 15 residues. CDR3 protein: CASSITSASGYEQYF. CDR3 DNA sequence: TGTGCCAGTAGTATAACATCGGCTAGCGGCTACGAGCAGTACTTC.

This chain uses TRBV27 with TRBJ1-1, with 9 bases fitting TRBD1. CDR3 length: 14 amino acids. Germline V gives CDR1 MNHEY, CDR2 SMNVEV (reference sequence). The V segment lost 6 bases and the J segment 4 bases; nucleotides outside the gene matches: 6. CDR3 sequence reads: CASRRTGAVTEAFF. The CDR3 DNA is TGTGCCAGCAGACGGACAGGGGCGGTCACTGAAGCTTTCTTT.

CDR3 region: CASSKRDSSTEAFF. The CDR3 DNA sequence: TGTGCCAGCAGCAAACGGGACAGTTCCACTGAAGCTTTCTTT. This chain connects TRBV3-1 (or the pseudogene TRBV3-2) to TRBJ1-1; 7 bases match TRBD1. CDR3 length equals 14 residues. With V trimmed by 5 bases and J by 4 bases, 7 bases remained unmatched. Germline V CDR1 and CDR2: LGHDT, YNNKEL (reference sequence).

The chain couples TRBV11-2 to TRBJ1-1; D uncertain. This CDR3 is built from 16 residues. Germline V lookup: CDR1 SGHAT, CDR2 FQNNGV. The V end lost 1 base, the J end lost 5 bases, and 17 bases lay between the germline ends. The CDR3 region is CASSLGPNSLWTEAFF. The CDR3, as DNA: TGTGCCAGCAGCTTAGGTCCGAACAGCCTCTGGACTGAAGCTTTCTTT.